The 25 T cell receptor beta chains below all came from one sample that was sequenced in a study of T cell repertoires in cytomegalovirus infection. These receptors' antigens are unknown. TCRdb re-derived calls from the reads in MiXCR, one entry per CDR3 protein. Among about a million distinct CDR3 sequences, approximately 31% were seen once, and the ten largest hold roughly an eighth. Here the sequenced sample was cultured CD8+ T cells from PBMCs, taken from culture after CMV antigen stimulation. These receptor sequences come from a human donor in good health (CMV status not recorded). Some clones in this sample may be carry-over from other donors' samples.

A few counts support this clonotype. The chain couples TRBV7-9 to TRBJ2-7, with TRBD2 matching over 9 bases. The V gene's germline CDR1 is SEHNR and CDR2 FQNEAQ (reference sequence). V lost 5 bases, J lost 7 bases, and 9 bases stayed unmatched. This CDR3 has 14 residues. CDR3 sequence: CASSPSSGEEEQYF. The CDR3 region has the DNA TGTGCCAGCAGCCCTTCTAGCGGGGAGGAAGAGCAGTACTTC.

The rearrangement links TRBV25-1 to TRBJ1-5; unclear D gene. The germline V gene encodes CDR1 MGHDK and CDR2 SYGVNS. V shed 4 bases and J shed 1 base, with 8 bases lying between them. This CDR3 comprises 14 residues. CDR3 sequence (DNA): TGTGCCAGCAGTGGGGCAGAGAGCAATCAGCCCCAGCATTTT. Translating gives CASSGAESNQPQHF.

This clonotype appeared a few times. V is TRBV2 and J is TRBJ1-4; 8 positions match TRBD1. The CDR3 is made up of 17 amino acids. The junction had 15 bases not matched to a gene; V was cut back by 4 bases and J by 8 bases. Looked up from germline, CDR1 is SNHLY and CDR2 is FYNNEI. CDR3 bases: TGTGCCAGCAGTGGGGTCTTCGGCGTGGGACAGGCGGAAAAACTGTTTTTT. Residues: CASSGVFGVGQAEKLFF.

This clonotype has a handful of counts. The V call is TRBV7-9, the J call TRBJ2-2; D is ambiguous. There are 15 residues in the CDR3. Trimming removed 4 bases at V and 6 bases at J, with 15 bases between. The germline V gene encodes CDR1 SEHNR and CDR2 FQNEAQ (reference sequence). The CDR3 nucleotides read TGTGCCAGCAGCTCCCCCACCAGATTAGCCGGGGAGCTGTTTTTT. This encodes CASSSPTRLAGELFF. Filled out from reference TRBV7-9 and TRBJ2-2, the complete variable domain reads DTGVSQNPRHKITKRGQNVTFRCDPISEHNRLYWYRQTLGQGPEFLTYFQNEAQLEKSRLLSDRFSAERPKGSFSTLEIQRTEQGDSAMYLCASSSPTRLAGELFFGEGSRLTVL.

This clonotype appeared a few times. The DNA of the CDR3 is TGTGCCAGTAACGCAGGTTCTGCGCAGTATTTT. This sequence encodes CASNAGSAQYF. The chain links TRBV19 to TRBJ2-3; D unresolved. Germline-derived CDR1 and CDR2 are LNHDA and SQIVND (reference sequence). The CDR3 totals 11 residues. V lost 7 bases to trimming and J lost 10 bases, with 12 bases between them.

The CDR3 DNA reads as TGCGCCAGCAGCCAAGGTCCACAGGGAAACACTGAAGCTTTCTTT. Translation: CASSQGPQGNTEAFF. This chain uses TRBV4-1 with TRBJ1-1, with D maybe TRBD1 (6 bases). This CDR3 region has 15 residues. Trimming took off 1 base at V and 2 bases at J, with 11 bases between the two ends. Germline V gene lookup returns CDR1 MGHRA and CDR2 YSYEKL.

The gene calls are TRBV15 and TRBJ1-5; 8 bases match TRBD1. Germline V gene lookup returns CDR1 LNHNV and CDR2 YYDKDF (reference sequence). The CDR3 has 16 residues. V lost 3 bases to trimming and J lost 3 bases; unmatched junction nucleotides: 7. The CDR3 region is CATSSSGTGYNQPQHF. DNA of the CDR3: TGTGCCACCAGCAGTTCGGGGACAGGCTACAATCAGCCCCAGCATTTT.

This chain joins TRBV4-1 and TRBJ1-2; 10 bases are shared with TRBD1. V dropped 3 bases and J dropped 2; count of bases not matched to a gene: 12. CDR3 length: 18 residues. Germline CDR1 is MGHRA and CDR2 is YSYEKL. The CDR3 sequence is CASSHKPRPGQGNYGYTF. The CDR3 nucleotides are TGCGCCAGCAGCCACAAACCCCGTCCGGGACAGGGGAACTATGGCTACACCTTC.

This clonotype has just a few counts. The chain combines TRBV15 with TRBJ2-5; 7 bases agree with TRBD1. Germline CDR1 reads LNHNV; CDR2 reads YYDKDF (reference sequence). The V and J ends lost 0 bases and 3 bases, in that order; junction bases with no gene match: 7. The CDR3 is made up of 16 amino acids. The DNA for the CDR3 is TGTGCCACCAGCAGAGATTACAGGGGCCAGGAAGAGACCCAGTACTTC. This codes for CATSRDYRGQEETQYF. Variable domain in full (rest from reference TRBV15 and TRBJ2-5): DAMVIQNPRYQVTQFGKPVTLSCSQTLNHNVMYWYQQKSSQAPKLLFHYYDKDFNNEADTPDNFQSRRPNTSFCFLDIRSPGLGDTAMYLCATSRDYRGQEETQYFGPGTRLLVL.

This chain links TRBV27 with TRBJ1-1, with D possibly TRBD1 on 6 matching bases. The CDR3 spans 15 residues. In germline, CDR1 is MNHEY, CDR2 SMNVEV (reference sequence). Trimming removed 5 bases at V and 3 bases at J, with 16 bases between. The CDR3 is CASSGGSTGDTEAFF. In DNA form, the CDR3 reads TGTGCCAGCAGTGGAGGTTCGACAGGTGACACTGAAGCTTTCTTT.

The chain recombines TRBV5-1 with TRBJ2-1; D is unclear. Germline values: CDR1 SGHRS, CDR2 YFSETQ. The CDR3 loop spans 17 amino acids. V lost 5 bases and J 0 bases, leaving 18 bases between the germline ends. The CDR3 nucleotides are TGCGCCAGCAGATCCTCCTTATCCCTGAGCTCCTACAATGAGCAGTTCTTC. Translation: CASRSSLSLSSYNEQFF. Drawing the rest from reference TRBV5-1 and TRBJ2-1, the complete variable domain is KAGVTQTPRYLIKTRGQQVTLSCSPISGHRSVSWYQQTPGQGLQFLFEYFSETQRNKGNFPGRFSGRQFSNSRSEMNVSTLELGDSALYLCASRSSLSLSSYNEQFFGPGTRLTVL.

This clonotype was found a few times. This chain's CDR3 is CASSHLEVGEQYV. CDR3 DNA: TGTGCCAGCAGCCACTTGGAGGTGGGGGAGCAGTACGTC. The rearrangement links TRBV28 to TRBJ2-7, with a tentative D call TRBD2 (5 bases). CDR3 length: 13 amino acids. V was clipped by 6 bases and J by 7 bases, with 16 bases between them. CDR1 and CDR2 (germline): MDHEN, SYDVKM.

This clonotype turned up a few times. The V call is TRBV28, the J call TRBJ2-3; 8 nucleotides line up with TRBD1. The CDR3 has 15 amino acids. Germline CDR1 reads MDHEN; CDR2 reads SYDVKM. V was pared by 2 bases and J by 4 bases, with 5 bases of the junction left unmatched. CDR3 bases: TGTGCCAGCAGTTTAGACAGGGGCGGTTCAGATACGCAGTATTTT. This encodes CASSLDRGGSDTQYF.

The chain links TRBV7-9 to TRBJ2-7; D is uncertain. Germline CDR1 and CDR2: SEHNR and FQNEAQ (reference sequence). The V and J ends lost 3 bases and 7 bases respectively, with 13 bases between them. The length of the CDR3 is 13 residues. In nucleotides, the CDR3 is TGTGCCAGCAGCTTTCCCCCCGGATCGGAGCAGTACTTC. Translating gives CASSFPPGSEQYF.

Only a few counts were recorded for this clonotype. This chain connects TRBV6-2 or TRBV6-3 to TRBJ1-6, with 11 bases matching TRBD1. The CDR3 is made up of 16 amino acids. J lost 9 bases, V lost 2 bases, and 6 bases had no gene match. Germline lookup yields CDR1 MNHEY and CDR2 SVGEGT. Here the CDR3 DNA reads TGTGCCAGCAGTTACCGGACAGGGGGCGAAGGTTCACCCCTCCACTTT. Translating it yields CASSYRTGGEGSPLHF.

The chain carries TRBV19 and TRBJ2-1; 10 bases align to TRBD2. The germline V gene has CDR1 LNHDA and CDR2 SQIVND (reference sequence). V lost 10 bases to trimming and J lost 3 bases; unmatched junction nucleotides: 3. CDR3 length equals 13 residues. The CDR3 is CATLAGDYNEQFF. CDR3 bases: TGTGCCACTCTAGCGGGGGACTACAATGAGCAGTTCTTC.

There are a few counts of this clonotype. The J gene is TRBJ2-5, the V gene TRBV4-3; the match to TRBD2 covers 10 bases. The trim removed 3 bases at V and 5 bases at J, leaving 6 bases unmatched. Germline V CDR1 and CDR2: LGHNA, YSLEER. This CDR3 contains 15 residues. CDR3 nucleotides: TGCGCCAGCAGCCACTTTAGCGGGGGGCTGGAGACCCAGTACTTC. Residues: CASSHFSGGLETQYF.

Here the CDR3 reads CASSWTLKVWDYSNQPQHF. CDR3 sequence (DNA): TGTGCCAGCTCCTGGACACTAAAGGTTTGGGACTATAGCAATCAGCCCCAGCATTTT. This chain connects TRBV12-3 or TRBV12-4 to TRBJ1-5, with D perhaps matching TRBD1 (5 bases). The CDR3 runs to 19 residues. The V end lost 8 bases, the J end lost 0 bases, and 26 bases lay between the germline ends.

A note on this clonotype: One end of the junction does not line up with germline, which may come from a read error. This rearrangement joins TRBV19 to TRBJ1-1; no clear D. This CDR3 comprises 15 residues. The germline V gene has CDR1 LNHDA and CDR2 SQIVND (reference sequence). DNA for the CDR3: TGTGCCAGTAGTTCGGACCAACTGGGATACACTGAAGCTGTCTTT. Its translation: CASSSDQLGYTEAVF.

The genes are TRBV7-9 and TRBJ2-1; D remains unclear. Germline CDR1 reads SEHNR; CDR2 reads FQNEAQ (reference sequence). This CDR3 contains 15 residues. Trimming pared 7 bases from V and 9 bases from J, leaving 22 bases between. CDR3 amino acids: CASTPMSGGLGEQFF. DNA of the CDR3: TGTGCCAGCACTCCCATGTCGGGTGGGTTGGGTGAGCAGTTCTTC. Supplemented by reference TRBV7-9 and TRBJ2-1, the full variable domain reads DTGVSQNPRHKITKRGQNVTFRCDPISEHNRLYWYRQTLGQGPEFLTYFQNEAQLEKSRLLSDRFSAERPKGSFSTLEIQRTEQGDSAMYLCASTPMSGGLGEQFFGPGTRLTVL.

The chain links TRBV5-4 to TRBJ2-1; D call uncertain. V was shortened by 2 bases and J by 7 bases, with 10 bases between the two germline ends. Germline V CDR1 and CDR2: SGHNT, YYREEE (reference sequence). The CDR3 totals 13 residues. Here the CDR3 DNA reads TGTGCCAGCAGCTTCGAACCGCATAATGAGCAGTTCTTC. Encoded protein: CASSFEPHNEQFF.

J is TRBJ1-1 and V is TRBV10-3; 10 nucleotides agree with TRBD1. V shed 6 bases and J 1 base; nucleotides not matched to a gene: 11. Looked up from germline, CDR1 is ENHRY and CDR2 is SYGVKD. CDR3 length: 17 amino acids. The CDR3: CAIRSLDRGGENTEAFF. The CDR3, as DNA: TGTGCCATCAGGTCACTGGACAGGGGGGGAGAGAACACTGAAGCTTTCTTT.

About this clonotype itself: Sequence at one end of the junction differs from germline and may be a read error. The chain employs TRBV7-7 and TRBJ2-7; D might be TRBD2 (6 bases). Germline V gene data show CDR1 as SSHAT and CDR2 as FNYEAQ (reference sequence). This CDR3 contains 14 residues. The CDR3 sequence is CASSLAAGSPEQYF. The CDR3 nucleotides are TGTGCTAGCAGCTTAGCGGCAGGTTCCCCCGAGCAGTACTTC.

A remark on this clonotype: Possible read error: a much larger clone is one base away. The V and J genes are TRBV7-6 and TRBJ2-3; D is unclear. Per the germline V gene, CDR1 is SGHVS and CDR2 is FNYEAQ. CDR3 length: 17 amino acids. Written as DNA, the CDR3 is TGTGCCAGCGGCTTAGATCTCGACCCGTACCCCCCAGATACGCAGTATTTT. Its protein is CASGLDLDPYPPDTQYF.

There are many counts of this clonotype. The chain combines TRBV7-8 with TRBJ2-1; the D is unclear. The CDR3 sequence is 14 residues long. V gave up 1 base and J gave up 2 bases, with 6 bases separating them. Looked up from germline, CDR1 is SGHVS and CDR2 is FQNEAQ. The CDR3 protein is CASSLESPYNEQFF. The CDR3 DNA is TGTGCCAGCAGCTTAGAGAGCCCCTACAATGAGCAGTTCTTC.